This section outlines one T cell receptor beta chain sequence together with its context. The antigen is unknown. This record comes from a study of shared clonotypes between healthy human individuals. Study findings and constraints: Although depth was large, rarefaction showed that sequencing of the sorted subsets was incomplete. Naive subsets generally exceeded memory subsets in estimated richness.

The authors split each subset's genomic DNA evenly across several immunoSEQ plates. Only in-frame clones appear in the TCRdb table, and some are missing; sequencing was by immunoSEQ multiplex PCR. The sample has a few million clones, around nine tenths seen once. The V end was cut by 0 bases, the J end by 4 bases, with 7 bases between. The CDR3 is 15 residues long. From germline, CDR1 is MNHNY and CDR2 SVGAGI (reference sequence). The clonotype was recovered from a man younger than 35 in good health. Sequenced material: naive CD4+ T cells sorted from blood. Specified subset: CD45RA+ positively selected. V and J are TRBV6-6 and TRBJ2-6; D gene ambiguous. This chain's CDR3 is CASSYSGYGANVLTF. For the CDR3, the DNA is TGTGCCAGCAGTTACTCGGGTTACGGGGCCAACGTCCTGACTTTC.